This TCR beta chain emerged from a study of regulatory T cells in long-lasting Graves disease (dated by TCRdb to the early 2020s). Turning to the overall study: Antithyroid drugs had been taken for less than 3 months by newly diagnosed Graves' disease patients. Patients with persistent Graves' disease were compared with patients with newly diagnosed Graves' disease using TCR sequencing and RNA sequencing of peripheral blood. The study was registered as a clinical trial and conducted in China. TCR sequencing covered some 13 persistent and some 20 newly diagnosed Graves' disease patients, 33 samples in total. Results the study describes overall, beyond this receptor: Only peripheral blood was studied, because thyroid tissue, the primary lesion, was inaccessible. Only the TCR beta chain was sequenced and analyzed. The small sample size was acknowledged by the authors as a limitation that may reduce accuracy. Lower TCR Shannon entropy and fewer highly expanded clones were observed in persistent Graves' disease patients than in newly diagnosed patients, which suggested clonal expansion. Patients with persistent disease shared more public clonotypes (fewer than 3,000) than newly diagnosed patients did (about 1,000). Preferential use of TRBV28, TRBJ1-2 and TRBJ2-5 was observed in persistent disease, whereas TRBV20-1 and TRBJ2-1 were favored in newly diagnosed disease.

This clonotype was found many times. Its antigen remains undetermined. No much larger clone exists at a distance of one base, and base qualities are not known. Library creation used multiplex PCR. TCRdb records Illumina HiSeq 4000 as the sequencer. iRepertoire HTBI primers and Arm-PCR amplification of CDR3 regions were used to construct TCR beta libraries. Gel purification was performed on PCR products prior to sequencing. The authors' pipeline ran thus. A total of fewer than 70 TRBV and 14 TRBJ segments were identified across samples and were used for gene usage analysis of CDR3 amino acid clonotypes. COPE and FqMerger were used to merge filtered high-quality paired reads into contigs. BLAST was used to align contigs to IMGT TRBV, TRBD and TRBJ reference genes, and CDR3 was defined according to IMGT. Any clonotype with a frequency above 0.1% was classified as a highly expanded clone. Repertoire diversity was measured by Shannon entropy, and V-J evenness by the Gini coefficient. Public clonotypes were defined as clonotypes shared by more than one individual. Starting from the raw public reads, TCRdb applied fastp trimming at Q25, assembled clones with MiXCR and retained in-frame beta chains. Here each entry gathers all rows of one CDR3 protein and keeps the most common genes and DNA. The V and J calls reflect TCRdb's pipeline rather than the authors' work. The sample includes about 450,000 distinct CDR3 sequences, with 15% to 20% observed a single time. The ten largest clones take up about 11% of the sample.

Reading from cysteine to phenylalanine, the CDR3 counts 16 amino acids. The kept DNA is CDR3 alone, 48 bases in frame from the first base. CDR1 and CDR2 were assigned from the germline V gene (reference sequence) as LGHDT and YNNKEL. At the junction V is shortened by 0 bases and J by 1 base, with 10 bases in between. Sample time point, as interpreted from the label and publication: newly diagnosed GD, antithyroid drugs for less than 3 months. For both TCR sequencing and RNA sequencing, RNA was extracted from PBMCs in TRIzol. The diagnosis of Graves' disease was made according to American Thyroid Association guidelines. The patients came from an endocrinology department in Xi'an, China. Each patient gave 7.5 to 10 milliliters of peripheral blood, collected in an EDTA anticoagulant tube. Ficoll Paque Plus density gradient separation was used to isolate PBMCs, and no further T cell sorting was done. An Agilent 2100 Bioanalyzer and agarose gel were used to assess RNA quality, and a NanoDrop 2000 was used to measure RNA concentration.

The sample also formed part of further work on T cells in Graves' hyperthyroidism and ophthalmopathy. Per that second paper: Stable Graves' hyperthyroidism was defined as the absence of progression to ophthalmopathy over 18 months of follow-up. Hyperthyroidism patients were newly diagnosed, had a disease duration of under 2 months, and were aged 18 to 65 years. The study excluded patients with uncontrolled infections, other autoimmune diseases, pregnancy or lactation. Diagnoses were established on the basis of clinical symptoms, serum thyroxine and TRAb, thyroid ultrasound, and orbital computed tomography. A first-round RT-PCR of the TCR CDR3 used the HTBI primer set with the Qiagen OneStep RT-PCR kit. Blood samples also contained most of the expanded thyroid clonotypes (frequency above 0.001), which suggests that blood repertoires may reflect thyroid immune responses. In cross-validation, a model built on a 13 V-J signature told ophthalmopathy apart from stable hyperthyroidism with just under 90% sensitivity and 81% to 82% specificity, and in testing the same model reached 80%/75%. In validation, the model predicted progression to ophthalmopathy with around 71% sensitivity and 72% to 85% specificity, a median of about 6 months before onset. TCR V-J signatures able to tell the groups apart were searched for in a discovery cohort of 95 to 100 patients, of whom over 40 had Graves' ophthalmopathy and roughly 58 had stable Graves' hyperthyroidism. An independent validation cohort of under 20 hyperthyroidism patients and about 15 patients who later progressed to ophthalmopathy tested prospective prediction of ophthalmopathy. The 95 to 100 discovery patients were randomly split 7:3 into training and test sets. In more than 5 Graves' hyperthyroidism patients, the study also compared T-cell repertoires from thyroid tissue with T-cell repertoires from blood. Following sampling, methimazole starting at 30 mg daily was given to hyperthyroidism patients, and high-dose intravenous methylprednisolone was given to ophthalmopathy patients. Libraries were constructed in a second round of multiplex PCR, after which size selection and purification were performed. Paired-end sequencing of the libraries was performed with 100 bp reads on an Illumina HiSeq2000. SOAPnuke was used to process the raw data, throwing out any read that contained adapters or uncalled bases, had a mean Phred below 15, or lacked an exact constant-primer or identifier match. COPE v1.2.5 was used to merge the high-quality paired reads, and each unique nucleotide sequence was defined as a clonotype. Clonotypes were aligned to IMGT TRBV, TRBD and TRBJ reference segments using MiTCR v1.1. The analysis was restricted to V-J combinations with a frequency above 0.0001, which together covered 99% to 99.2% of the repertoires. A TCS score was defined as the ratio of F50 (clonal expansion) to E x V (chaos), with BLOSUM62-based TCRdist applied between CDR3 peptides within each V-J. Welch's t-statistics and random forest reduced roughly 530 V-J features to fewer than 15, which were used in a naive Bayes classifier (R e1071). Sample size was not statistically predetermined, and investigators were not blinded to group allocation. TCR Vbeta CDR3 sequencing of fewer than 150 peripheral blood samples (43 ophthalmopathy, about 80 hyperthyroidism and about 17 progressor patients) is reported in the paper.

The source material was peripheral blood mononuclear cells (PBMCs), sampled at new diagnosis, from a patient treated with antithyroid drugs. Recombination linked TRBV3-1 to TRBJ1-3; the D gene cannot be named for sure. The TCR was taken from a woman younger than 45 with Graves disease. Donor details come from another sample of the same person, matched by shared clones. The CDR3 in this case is CASSQDFSGSGNTIYF. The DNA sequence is TGTGCCAGCAGCCAAGATTTCAGTGGGTCTGGAAACACCATATATTTT.